This TCR beta chain was sequenced during a study of T cell repertoires in cytomegalovirus infection. Points from the study as a whole: HLA-C-restricted CMV-specific TCR beta clonotypes were dominant in the ex vivo response. Of the TCR beta families, the public ones yielded a cumulative frequency that identified carriers of CMV plus the relevant HLA.

TCRdb independently ran MiXCR on the reads; one entry per CDR3 protein. The data contain more than 200,000 distinct CDR3 sequences, roughly 10% of them singletons. Both ends counted, the CDR3 spans 11 residues. CDR1 LNHDA and CDR2 SQIVND come from the germline V gene (reference sequence). This clonotype was detected many times. Its antigen is as yet unknown. No DNA is shown, since the ends of the CDR3 on it are uncertain; the CDR3 is the one TCRdb lists. The sample taken for sequencing was PBMCs. This TCR derives from a human donor in good health (CMV status not recorded). Some clones in this sample may be carry-over from other donors' samples. This chain connects TRBV19 to TRBJ1-4. The CDR3 loop is CASTSDEKLFF.